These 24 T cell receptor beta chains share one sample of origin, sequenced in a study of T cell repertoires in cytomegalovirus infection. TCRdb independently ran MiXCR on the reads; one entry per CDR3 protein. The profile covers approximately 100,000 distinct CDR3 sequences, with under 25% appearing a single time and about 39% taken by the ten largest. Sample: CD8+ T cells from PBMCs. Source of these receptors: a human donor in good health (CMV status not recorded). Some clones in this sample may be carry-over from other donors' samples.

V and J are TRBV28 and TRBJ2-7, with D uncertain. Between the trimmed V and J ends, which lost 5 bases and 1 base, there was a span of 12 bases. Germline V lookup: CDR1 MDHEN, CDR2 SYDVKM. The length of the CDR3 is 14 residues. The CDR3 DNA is TGTGCCAGCAGTGCCCCCCGAAGTTCCTACGAGCAGTACTTC. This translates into CASSAPRSSYEQYF.

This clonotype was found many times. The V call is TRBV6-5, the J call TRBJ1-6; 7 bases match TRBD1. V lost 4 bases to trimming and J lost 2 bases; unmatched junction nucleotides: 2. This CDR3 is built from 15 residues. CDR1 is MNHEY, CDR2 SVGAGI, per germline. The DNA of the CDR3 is TGTGCCAGCAGTTCTGGGACAGCCTATAATTCACCCCTCCACTTT. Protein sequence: CASSSGTAYNSPLHF.

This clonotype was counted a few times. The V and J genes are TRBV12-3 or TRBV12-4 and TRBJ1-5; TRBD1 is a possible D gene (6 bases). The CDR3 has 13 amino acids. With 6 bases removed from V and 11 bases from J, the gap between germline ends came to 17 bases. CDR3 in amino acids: CASSHTSGTTQHF. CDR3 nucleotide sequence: TGTGCCAGCAGCCATACCTCCGGGACAACCCAGCATTTT.

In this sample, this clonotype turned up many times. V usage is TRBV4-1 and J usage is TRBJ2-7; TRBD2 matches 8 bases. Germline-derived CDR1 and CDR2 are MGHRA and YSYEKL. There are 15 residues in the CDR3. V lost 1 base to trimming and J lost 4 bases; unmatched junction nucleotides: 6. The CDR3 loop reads CASSQGGSGEYEQYF. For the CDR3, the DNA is TGCGCCAGCAGCCAAGGTGGTAGCGGGGAATACGAGCAGTACTTC.

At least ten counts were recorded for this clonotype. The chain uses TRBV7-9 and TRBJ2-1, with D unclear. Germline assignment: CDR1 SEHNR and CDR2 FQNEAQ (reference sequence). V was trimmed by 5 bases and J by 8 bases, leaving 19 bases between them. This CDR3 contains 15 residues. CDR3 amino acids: CASSPHGTGGDEQFF. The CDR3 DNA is TGTGCCAGCAGCCCCCACGGCACCGGTGGCGATGAGCAGTTCTTC.

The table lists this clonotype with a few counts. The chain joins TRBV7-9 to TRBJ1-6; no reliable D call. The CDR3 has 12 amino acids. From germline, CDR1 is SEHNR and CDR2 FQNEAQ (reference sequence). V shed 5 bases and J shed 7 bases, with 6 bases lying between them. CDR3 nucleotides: TGTGCCAGCAGCCCCGTGAATTCACCCCTCCACTTT. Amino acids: CASSPVNSPLHF.

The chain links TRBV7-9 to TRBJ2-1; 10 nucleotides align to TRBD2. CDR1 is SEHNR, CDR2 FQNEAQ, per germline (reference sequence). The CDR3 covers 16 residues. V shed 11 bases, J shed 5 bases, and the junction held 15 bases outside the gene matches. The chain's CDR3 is CAPKEASGSGHNEQFF. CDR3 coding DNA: TGTGCCCCCAAGGAGGCTAGCGGGAGCGGCCACAATGAGCAGTTCTTC.

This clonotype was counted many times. The CDR3 DNA reads as TGTGCCAGCAGCTGCTGCGGGGAGGGGACAGATACGCAGTATTTT. This translates into CASSCCGEGTDTQYF. The rearrangement uses TRBV7-6 and TRBJ2-3; 7 nucleotides align to TRBD2. This CDR3 has 15 amino acids. Germline V lookup: CDR1 SGHVS, CDR2 FNYEAQ. J was trimmed by 3 bases and V by 4 bases; bases with no gene match: 7.

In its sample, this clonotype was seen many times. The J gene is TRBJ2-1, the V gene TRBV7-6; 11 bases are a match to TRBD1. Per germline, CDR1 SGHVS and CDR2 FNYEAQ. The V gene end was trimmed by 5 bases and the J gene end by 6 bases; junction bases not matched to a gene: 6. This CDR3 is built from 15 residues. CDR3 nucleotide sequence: TGTGCCAGCAGCCCAGGACAGGGGGCGGGCAATGAGCAGTTCTTC. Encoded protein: CASSPGQGAGNEQFF.

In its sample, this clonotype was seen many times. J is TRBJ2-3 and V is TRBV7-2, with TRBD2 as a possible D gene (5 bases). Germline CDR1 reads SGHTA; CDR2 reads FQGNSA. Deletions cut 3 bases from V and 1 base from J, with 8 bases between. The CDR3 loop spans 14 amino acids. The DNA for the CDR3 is TGTGCCAGCAGCTTGGCGGGCCGCACAGATACGCAGTATTTT. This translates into CASSLAGRTDTQYF.

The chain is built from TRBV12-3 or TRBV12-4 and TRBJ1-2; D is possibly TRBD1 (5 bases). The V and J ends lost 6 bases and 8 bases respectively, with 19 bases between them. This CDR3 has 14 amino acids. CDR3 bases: TGTGCCAGCAGGGACCGGGGCGGCCTCGGCGGCTACACCTTC. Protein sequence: CASRDRGGLGGYTF.

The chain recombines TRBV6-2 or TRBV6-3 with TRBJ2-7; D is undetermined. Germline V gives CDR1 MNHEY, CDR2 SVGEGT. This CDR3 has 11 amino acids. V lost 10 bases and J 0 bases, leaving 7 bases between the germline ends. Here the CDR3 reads CATTVSYEQYF. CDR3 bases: TGTGCCACTACAGTCTCCTACGAGCAGTACTTC.

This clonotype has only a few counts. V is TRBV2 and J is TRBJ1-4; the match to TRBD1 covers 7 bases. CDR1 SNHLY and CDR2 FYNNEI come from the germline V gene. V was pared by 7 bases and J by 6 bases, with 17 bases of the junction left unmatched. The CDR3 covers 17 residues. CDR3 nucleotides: TGTGCCAGCACTGGGGACAGCACCAGACCCGGATATGAAAAACTGTTTTTT. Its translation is CASTGDSTRPGYEKLFF.

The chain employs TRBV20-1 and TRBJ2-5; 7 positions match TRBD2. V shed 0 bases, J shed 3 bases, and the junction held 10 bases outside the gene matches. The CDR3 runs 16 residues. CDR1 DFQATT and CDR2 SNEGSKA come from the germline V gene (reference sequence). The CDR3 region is CSARDAVTRGEETQYF. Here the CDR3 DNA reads TGCAGTGCTAGAGATGCGGTCACACGGGGGGAAGAGACCCAGTACTTC.

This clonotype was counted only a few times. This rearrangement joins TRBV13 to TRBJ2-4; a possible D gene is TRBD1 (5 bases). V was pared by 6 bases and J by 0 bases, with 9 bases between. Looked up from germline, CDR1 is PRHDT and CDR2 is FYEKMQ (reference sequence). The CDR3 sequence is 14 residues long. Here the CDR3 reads CASSSGQAKNIQYF. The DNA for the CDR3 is TGTGCCAGCAGTTCCGGACAAGCCAAAAACATTCAGTACTTC.

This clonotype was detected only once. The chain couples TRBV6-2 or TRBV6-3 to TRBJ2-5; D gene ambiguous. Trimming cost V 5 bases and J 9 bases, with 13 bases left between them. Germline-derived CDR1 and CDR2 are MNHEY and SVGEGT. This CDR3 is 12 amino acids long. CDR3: CASSTTNHAQYF. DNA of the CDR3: TGTGCCAGCAGTACGACCAACCATGCCCAGTACTTC.

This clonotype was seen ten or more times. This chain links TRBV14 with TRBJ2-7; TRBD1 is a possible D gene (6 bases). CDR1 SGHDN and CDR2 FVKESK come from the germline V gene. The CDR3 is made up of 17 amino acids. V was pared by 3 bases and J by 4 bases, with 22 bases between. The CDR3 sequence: CASSQIISGVNQYEQYF. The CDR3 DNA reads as TGTGCCAGCAGCCAGATTATCTCAGGGGTCAATCAGTACGAGCAGTACTTC.

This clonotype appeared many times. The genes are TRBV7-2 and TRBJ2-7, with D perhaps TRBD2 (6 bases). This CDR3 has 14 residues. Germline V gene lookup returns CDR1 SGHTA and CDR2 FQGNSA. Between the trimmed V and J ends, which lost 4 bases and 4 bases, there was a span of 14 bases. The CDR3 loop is CASSSHREQYEQYF. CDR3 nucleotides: TGTGCCAGCAGCTCACACCGGGAGCAATACGAGCAGTACTTC. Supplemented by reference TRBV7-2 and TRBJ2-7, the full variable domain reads GAGVSQSPSNKVTEKGKDVELRCDPISGHTALYWYRQSLGQGLEFLIYFQGNSAPDKSGLPSDRFSAERTGGSVSTLTIQRTQQEDSAVYLCASSSHREQYEQYFGPGTRLTVT.

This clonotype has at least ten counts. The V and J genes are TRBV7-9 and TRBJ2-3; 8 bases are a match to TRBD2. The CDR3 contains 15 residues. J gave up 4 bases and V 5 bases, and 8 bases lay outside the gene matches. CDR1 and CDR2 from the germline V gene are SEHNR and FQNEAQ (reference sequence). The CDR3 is CASSRSPGGADTQYF. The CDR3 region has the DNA TGTGCCAGCAGCCGATCTCCGGGAGGGGCAGATACGCAGTATTTT.

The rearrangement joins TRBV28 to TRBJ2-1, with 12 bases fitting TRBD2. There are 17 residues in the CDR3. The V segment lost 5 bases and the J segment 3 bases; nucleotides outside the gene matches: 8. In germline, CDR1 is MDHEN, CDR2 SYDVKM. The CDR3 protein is CASSGTSGRAYYNEQFF. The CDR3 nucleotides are TGTGCCAGCAGTGGGACTAGCGGGCGGGCTTACTACAATGAGCAGTTCTTC.

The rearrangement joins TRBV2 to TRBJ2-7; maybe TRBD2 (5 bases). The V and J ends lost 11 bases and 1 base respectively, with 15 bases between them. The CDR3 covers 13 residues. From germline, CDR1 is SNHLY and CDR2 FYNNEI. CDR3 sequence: CARAAEGSYEQYF. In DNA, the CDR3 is TGTGCCCGTGCGGCAGAGGGTTCCTACGAGCAGTACTTC.

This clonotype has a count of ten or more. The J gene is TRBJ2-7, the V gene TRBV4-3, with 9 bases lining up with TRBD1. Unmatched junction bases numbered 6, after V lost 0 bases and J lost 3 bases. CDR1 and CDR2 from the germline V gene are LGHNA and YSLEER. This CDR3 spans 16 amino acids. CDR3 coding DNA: TGCGCCAGCAGCCAAGAAGAGACAGGGGGTTTCTACGAGCAGTACTTC. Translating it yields CASSQEETGGFYEQYF.

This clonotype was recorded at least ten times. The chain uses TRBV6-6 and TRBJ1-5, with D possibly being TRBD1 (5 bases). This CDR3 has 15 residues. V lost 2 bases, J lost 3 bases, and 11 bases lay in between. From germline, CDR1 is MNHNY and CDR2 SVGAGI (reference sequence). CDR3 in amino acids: CASSYGREDNQPQHF. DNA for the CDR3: TGTGCCAGCAGTTACGGCAGGGAAGACAATCAGCCCCAGCATTTT.

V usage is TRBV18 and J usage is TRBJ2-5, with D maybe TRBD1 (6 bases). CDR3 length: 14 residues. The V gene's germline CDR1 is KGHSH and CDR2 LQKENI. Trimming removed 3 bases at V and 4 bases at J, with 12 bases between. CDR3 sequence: CASSPPGQRETQYF. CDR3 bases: TGTGCCAGCTCACCTCCGGGACAACGAGAGACCCAGTACTTC. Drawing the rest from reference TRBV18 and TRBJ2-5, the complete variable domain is NAGVMQNPRHLVRRRGQEARLRCSPMKGHSHVYWYRQLPEEGLKFMVYLQKENIIDESGMPKERFSAEFPKEGPSILRIQQVVRGDSAAYFCASSPPGQRETQYFGPGTRLLVL.